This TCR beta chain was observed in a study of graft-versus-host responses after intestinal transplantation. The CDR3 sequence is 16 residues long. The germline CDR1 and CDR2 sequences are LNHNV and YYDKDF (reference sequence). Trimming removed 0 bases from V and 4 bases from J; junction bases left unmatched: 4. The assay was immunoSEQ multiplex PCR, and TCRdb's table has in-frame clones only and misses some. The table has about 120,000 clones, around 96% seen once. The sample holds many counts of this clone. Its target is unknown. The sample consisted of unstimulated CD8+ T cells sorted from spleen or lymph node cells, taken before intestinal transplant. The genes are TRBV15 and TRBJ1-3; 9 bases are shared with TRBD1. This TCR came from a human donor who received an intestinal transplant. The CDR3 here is CATSRDLTGGGNTIYF. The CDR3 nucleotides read TGTGCCACCAGCAGAGATCTGACAGGGGGGGGAAACACCATATATTTT.